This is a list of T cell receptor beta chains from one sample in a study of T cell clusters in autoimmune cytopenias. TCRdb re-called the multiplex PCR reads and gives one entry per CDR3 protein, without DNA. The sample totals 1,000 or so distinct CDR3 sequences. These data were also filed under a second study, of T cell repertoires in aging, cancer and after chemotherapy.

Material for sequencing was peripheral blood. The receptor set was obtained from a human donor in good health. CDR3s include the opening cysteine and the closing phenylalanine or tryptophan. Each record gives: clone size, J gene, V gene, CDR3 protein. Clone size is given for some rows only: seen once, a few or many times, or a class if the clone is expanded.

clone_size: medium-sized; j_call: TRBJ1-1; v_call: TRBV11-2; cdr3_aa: CASSPMDTEAFF
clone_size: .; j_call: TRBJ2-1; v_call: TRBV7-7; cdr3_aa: CASSKRLAGVENEQFF
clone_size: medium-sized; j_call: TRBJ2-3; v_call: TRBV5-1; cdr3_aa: CASSLGQKGGTDTQYF
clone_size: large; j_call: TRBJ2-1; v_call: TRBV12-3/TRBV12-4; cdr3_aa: CASTLRRGGGTGNEQFF
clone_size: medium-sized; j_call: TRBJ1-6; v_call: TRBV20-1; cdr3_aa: CSARDRGYRTGGGNSPLHF
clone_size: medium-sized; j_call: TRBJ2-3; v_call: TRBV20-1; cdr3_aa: CSARGTGPTDTQYF
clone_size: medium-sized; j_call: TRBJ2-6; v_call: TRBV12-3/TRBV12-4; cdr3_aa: CASSFTGSSGANVLTF
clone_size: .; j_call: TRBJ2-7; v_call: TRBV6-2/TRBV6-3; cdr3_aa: CASSITGDYEQYF
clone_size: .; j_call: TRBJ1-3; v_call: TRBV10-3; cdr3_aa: CAISGGRGSSGNTIYF
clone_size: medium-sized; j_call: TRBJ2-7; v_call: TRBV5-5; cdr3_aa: CASSLGLAASYEQYF
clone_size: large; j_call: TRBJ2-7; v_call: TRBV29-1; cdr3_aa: CSAEGLEDYEQYF
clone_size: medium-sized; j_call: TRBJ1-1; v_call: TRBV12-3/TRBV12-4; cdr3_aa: CASSLTGVEGTEAFF
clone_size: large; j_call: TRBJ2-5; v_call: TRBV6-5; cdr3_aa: CASSPQGSGSIETQYF
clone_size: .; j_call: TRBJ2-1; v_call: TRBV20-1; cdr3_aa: CSARARGTSGRPRPYNEQFF
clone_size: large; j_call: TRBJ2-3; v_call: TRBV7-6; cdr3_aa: CASSLTDTQYF
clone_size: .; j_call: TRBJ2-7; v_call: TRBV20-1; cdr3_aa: CSAKYSGRGEQYF
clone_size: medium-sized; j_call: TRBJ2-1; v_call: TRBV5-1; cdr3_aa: CASSLVGDRVNEQFF
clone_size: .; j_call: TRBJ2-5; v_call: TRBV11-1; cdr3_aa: CASSGSGIGVVAGETQYF
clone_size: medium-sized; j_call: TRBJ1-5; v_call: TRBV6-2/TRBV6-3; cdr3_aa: CASSYIWDTQPQHF
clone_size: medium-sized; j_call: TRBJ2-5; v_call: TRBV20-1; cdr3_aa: CSAYLLQTSVVRETQYF
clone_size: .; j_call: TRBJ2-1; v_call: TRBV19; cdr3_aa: CASSGTGGYNEQFF
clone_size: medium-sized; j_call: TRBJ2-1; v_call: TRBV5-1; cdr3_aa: CASSLSGGIYNEQFF
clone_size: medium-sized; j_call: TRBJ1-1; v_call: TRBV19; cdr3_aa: CASCPGPSVNTEAFF
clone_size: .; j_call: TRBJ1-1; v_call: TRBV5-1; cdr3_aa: CASLRGGGRDTEAFF
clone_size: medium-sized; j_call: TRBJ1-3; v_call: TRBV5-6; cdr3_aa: CASSLTQASGNTIYF
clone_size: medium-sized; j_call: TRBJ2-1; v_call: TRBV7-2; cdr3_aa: CASSLVGTGNEQFF
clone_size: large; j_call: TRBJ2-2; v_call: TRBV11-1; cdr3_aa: CASSFEAGNGELFF
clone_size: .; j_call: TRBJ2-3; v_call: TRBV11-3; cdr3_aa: CASSPGTSDPDTQYF
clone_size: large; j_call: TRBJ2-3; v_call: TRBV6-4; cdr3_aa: CASSVLASTDTQYF
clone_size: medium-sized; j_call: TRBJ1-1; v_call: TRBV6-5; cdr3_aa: CASTGPWNTEAFF
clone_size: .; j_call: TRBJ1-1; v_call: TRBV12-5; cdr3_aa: CASGLAPGGNTEAFF
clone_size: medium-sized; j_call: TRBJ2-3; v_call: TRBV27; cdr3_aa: CASSSEFSADTQYF
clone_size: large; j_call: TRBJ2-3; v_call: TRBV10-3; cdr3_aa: CAISSPGLGTDTQYF
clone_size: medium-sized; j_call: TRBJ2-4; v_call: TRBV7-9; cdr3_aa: CASSVNRGGLAKNIQYF
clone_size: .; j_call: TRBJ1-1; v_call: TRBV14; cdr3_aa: CASNGGNTEAFF
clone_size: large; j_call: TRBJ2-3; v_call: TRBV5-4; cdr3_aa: CASSLDRGHTDTQYF
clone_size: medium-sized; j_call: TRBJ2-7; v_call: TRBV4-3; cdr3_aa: CASSSGRYYEQYF
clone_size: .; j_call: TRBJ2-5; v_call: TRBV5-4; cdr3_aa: CASSRTEEGTETQYF
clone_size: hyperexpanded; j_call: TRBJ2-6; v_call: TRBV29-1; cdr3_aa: CSVVWVRGANVLTF
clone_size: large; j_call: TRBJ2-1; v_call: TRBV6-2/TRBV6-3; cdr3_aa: CASSYYTPEQFF
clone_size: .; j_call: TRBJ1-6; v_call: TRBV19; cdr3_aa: CASSSTGLSLNSPLHF
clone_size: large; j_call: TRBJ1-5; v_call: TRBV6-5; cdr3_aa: CASGTGVGPQHF
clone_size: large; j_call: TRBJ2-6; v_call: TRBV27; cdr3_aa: CASSLWGGSGANVLTF
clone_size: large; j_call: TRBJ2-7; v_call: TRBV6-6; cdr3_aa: CASSGLELPSEEQYF
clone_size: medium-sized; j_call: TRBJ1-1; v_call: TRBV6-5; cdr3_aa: CASSVQGATEAFF
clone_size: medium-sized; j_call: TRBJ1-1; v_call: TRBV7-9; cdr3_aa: CASRLGGNTEAFF
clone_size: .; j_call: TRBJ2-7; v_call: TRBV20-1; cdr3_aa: CSARRDSYEQYF
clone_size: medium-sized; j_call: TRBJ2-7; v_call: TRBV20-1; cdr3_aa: CSAGEGEEQYF
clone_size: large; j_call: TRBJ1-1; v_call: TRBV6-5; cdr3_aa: CASSRGTGDTEAFF
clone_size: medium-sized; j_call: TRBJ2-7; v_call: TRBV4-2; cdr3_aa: CASSQGMEGGYEQYF
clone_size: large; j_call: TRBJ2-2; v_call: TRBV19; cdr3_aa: CASSIEAVWGTGLSTGELFF
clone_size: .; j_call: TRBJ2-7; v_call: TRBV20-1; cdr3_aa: CSGLSLLGLSYEQYF
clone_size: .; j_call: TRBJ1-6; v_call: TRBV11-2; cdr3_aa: CASSSDRSYNSPLHF
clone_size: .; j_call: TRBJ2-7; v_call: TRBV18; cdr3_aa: CASSGRDYEQYF
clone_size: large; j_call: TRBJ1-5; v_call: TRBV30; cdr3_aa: CAWSDRGRLGNQPQHF
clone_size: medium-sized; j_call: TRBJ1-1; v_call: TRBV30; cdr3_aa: CAWSPGQMNTEAFF
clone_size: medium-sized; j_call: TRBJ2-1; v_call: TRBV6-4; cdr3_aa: CASSQWPSVDEQFF